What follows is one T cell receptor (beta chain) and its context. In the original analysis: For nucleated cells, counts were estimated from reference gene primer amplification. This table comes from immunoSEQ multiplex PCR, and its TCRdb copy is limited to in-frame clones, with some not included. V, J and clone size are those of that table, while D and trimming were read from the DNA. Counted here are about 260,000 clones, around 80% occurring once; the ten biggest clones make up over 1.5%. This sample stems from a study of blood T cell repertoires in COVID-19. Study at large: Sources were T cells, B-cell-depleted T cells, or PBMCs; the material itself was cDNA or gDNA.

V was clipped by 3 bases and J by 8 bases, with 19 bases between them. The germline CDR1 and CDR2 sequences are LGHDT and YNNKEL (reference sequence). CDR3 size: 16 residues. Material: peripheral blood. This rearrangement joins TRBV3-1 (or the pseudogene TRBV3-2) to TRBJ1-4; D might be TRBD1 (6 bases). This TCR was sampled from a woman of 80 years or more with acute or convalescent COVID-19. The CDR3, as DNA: TGTGCCAGCAGCCATCATGGGGGGGGGCGCAAAGAAAAACTGTTTTTT. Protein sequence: CASSHHGGGRKEKLFF.